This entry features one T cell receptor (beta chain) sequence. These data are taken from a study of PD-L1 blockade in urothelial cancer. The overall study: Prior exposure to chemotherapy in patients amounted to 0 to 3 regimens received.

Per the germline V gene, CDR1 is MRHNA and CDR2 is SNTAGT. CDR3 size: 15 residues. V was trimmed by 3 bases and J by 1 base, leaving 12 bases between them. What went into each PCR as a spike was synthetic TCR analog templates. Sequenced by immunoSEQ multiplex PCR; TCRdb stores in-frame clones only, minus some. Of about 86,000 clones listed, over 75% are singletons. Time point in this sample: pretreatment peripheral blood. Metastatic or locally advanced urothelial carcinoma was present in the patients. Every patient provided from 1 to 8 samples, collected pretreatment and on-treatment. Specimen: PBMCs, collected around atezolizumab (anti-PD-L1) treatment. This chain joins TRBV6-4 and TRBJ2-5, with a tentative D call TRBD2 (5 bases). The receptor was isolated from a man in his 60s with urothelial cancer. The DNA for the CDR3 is TGTGCCAGCAGTGAAAATAGTGGGAGCCAAGAGACCCAGTACTTC. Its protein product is CASSENSGSQETQYF.